The subject of this entry is one T cell receptor (beta chain). Its specificity is not known. The data were taken from a study of CD8+ T cells in alopecia areata. Across the whole study: Those treated were given oral tofacitinib at 5 to 10 mg twice daily.

The CDR3 extends over 16 amino acids. The V end lost 6 bases, the J end lost 7 bases, and 22 bases lay between the germline ends. CDR1 and CDR2 (germline): SGHAT, FQNNGV. Study conclusions and caveats: Under tofacitinib, numerous expanded lesional clonotypes remained detectable in scalp and blood. Scalp clonality and expanded CD8+ clones among the top 100 showed significant decreases with tofacitinib. Normal skin's resident alphabeta T cells are sequenced alongside lesional scalp T cells.

Isolated RNA was reverse transcribed into cDNA used as the sequencing template. Sequencing used immunoSEQ multiplex PCR; TCRdb keeps in-frame clones, though not all of them. The sample includes under 350,000 clones, roughly 64% of them seen just once. Treatment in this sample: oral pan-JAK inhibitor, 5-10 mg twice daily. This clonotype originated in a human donor with alopecia areata. Here the sequenced sample was CD4+ T cells sorted from blood, taken at week 24, from a patient treated with tofacitinib. This chain connects TRBV11-2 to TRBJ2-1; TRBD1 is a possible D gene (6 bases). Written as DNA, the CDR3 is TGTGCCAGCAGGGCAGGGGTACGGGAATCGCGGAATGAGCAGTTCTTC. This translates into CASRAGVRESRNEQFF.